The rows below give T cell receptor beta chains drawn from one sample of a study of blood T cells in healthy people across ages. One entry per CDR3 protein results from TCRdb running MiXCR on the 5' RACE reads. This sample yields 1,500,000 or so distinct CDR3 sequences, of which approximately 39% are seen a single time; under 5% belongs to the top ten. Sequenced sample: blood. The receptors come from a woman younger than 35 in good health. CDR3s leave out the opening cysteine and the closing phenylalanine or tryptophan. Fields, in order: clone size, V gene, J gene, CDR3 protein. Some rows mark clone size as missing; the rest say once, few, many or name a class of expanded clone.

few	TRBV7-2	TRBJ2-4	ASRWGDKNIQY
few	TRBV7-2	TRBJ2-1	ASNQGSGRVYNEQF
NA	TRBV9	TRBJ2-7	AGSAGTGTPEQY
few	TRBV6-2/TRBV6-3	TRBJ1-1	ASTADRASEAF
many	TRBV5-1	TRBJ2-5	ASSLEGAGETQY
many	TRBV29-1	TRBJ2-3	SVLGEVLTDTQY
NA	TRBV18	TRBJ2-7	ASSQTGGPLYNEQY
few	TRBV29-1	TRBJ1-2	SVVAMRRGGYT
once	TRBV5-1	TRBJ2-3	ASSHGTSGGLSGTDTQY
few	TRBV27	TRBJ2-7	ASSLSEGAVEQY
NA	TRBV4-2	TRBJ1-4	ASSQEDARNEKLF
few	TRBV7-9	TRBJ1-6	ASSLRQGDNSPLH
NA	TRBV24-1	TRBJ2-1	ATSDLPGQGYNEQF
NA	TRBV6-5	TRBJ2-7	ASSFSGQGNYEQY
NA	TRBV7-8	TRBJ2-1	ASSFLTGADEQF
few	TRBV15	TRBJ2-7	ATSRPPVTSSRYEQY
NA	TRBV7-2	TRBJ2-7	ASSPGQAAYEQY
few	TRBV20-1	TRBJ2-7	SASPQGWYEQY
NA	TRBV7-2	TRBJ1-2	ASSLRETGGYT
NA	TRBV7-9	TRBJ2-6	ASSSYLNPDSSSGANVLT
NA	TRBV7-9	TRBJ1-2	ASEQGYGYT
few	TRBV29-1	TRBJ2-5	SVVRAPTYNEQY
NA	TRBV7-2	TRBJ2-7	ASSSSPGVYEQY
few	TRBV7-2	TRBJ1-2	ASILVGYGYT
NA	TRBV7-2	TRBJ2-1	ASSLWGPGNEQF
NA	TRBV5-6	TRBJ2-2	ASSMEGYTGELF
NA	TRBV7-2	TRBJ1-2	ASSCTINYGYT
once	TRBV12-3/TRBV12-4	TRBJ2-5	ASSFRWGHHQETQY
NA	TRBV7-2	TRBJ2-7	ASSSTAISYEQY
NA	TRBV4-1	TRBJ2-5	ASSRLGQGAFYNEQY
few	TRBV21-1	TRBJ2-7	ASSKAIGRGFEQY
NA	TRBV2	TRBJ1-4	ASRRTGSENEKLF
NA	TRBV12-3/TRBV12-4	TRBJ2-1	ASSFSGEMSNEQF
NA	TRBV28	TRBJ2-1	ASLTSRTGEQF
NA	TRBV29-1	TRBJ2-2	SVVTGIYTGELF
NA	TRBV18	TRBJ2-5	ASSPPTTGAILQETQY
NA	TRBV27	TRBJ1-1	ASSALQGRKGTEAF
once	TRBV4-2	TRBJ2-3	ASSQAVTETGDTQY
few	TRBV6-2/TRBV6-3	TRBJ1-2	ASSYSFAGNYGYT
NA	TRBV2	TRBJ2-7	ASREGAASYEQY
few	TRBV21-1	TRBJ1-5	ASSKTMARDNQPQH
few	TRBV4-3	TRBJ1-2	ASEGENGYT
few	TRBV18	TRBJ1-5	ASSPRQGGQPQH
few	TRBV4-2	TRBJ2-5	ARSQDGPNTAQY
NA	TRBV7-2	TRBJ1-5	ASSPWLQGGNQPQH
NA	TRBV18	TRBJ2-7	ASSPQLAGGGSYEQY
many	TRBV29-1	TRBJ2-7	SVRTGNYEQY
NA	TRBV5-1	TRBJ2-7	ASSLRRGPSYEQY
NA	TRBV7-2	NA	ASSVGPSIEQY